This T cell receptor beta chain comes out of a study of cytomegalovirus exposure and HLA in healthy donors. Findings and caveats of the study: As immune exposure information, only CMV serostatus was available.

In regard to this clone: Its specificity is unknown.

13 Jbeta primers and 60 Vbeta primers were used for the PCR. In the original analysis: It was a later analysis that counted 83 million or so unique TCR beta chains, of which about 10 million were shared. TCRdb keeps only in-frame clones here, not all; method: immunoSEQ multiplex PCR. V, J and clone size are those of that table, while D and trimming were read from the DNA. The table lists fewer than 200,000 clones, about 81% of them singletons. What was sequenced was PBMCs. This TCR was recovered from a woman aged 18 to 35 in good health and CMV-seronegative.

The CDR3 reads CASSSPGAGLTDTQYF. CDR3 sequence (DNA): TGCGCCAGCAGCTCTCCAGGAGCGGGTCTCACAGATACGCAGTATTTT. The chain links TRBV5-1 to TRBJ2-3, with a possible D match to TRBD2 (6 bases). The germline V gene encodes CDR1 SGHRS and CDR2 YFSETQ. The CDR3 sequence is 16 residues long. Trimming removed 3 bases from V and 2 bases from J, with 16 bases in between.